Shown below are 28 T cell receptor beta chains from a single sample sequenced in a study of blood T cells in healthy people across ages. A second PCR of about 7 to 12 cycles used a sample-barcoded 5' primer and a J-beta primer mix. Each CDR3 protein gets one entry after TCRdb re-called the 5' RACE reads with MiXCR. The sample lists about 640,000 distinct CDR3 sequences, 58% occurring once. Sequencing was carried out using blood. Receptor source: a man aged 55 to 69 in good health.

This rearrangement joins TRBV19 to TRBJ1-5; D unresolved. The CDR3 is made up of 15 amino acids. Germline CDR1 is LNHDA and CDR2 is SQIVND (reference sequence). Between the trimmed V and J ends, which lost 3 bases and 2 bases, there was a span of 11 bases. DNA of the CDR3: TGTGCCAGTAGTATCCGGCGTGGGGGCAATCAGCCCCAGCATTTT. Translated: CASSIRRGGNQPQHF.

This chain connects TRBV18 to TRBJ2-2; D not certain. Trimming removed 2 bases from V and 15 bases from J, with 28 bases in between. Germline values: CDR1 KGHSH, CDR2 LQKENI. The CDR3 contains 17 residues. CDR3 DNA sequence: TGTGCCAGCTCACCAGGGCCCCCCTCGTCCGCTCGTCGCTCTTTGTTTTTT. Translating gives CASSPGPPSSARRSLFF. The entire variable domain, with the rest obtained from reference TRBV18 and TRBJ2-2, is as follows: NAGVMQNPRHLVRRRGQEARLRCSPMKGHSHVYWYRQLPEEGLKFMVYLQKENIIDESGMPKERFSAEFPKEGPSILRIQQVVRGDSAAYFCASSPGPPSSARRSLFFGEGSRLTVL.

V is TRBV7-2 and J is TRBJ2-1; the match to TRBD2 covers 9 bases. The germline CDR1 and CDR2 sequences are SGHTA and FQGNSA. Trimming cost V 3 bases and J 6 bases; bases outside gene matches: 6. The CDR3 runs 15 residues. The CDR3: CASSFSGGPPNEQFF. The CDR3 DNA follows: TGTGCCAGCAGCTTTAGCGGGGGACCCCCCAATGAGCAGTTCTTC.

The chain recombines TRBV20-1 with TRBJ2-1, with TRBD2 matching over 14 bases. After removal of 2 bases from V and 9 bases from J, the junction contained 6 bases not matched to a gene. CDR1 is DFQATT and CDR2 is SNEGSKA in the germline V gene (reference sequence). The CDR3 is 15 amino acids. CDR3 nucleotides: TGCAGTGCTAGAAAGACTAGCGGGGGGGCCAGTGAGCAGTTCTTC. It is translated as CSARKTSGGASEQFF.

The chain combines TRBV6-1 with TRBJ1-6, with D hard to call. Germline V gene sequence: CDR1 MNHNS, CDR2 SASEGT. V was cut by 0 bases and J by 8 bases, with 14 bases left in between. The CDR3 consists of 16 residues. CDR3 amino acids: CASSEAGVSAYSPLHF. In DNA form, the CDR3 reads TGTGCCAGCAGTGAAGCGGGTGTTTCGGCTTATTCACCCCTCCACTTT.

Notes on this clonotype: Mismatch with germline at one junction end may stem from a read error. This chain links TRBV6-2 or TRBV6-3 with TRBJ1-6, with 7 positions matching TRBD1. Germline loops: CDR1 MNHEY, CDR2 SVGEGT. The CDR3 has 17 amino acids. The CDR3, as DNA: TGTGCCAGCAGGGTACAGGGGACCTTCTCCTATAATTCACCCCCCCACTTT. It translates to CASRVQGTFSYNSPPHF.

This clonotype was seen only a few times. The V gene is TRBV7-2, the J gene TRBJ2-5; 9 bases fit TRBD2. This CDR3 is 15 amino acids long. Germline CDR1 reads SGHTA; CDR2 reads FQGNSA. Unmatched junction bases numbered 13, after V lost 5 bases and J lost 9 bases. CDR3 amino acids: CASSQVAGALIPQYF. CDR3 in DNA: TGTGCCAGCAGCCAAGTAGCGGGGGCCCTGATTCCCCAGTACTTC.

This chain joins TRBV27 and TRBJ2-4; D gene uncertain. Trimming shortened V by 6 bases and J by 0 bases, and 12 bases separated the two germline ends. The germline gives CDR1 MNHEY, CDR2 SMNVEV (reference sequence). CDR3 length: 15 residues. DNA of the CDR3: TGTGCCAGCAGCATAGGTGGGATAGCCAAAAACATTCAGTACTTC. This sequence encodes CASSIGGIAKNIQYF.

The genes are TRBV5-1 and TRBJ2-7; maybe TRBD1 (5 bases). CDR1 and CDR2 from the germline V gene are SGHRS and YFSETQ. The CDR3 has 15 amino acids. V lost 1 base and J lost 5, with 16 bases in between. The DNA for the CDR3 is TGCGCCAGCAGCTTGAGGCAGGGAAGGTTAGACGAGCAGTACTTC. It encodes CASSLRQGRLDEQYF.

This chain connects TRBV20-1 to TRBJ1-5, with a possible D match to TRBD1 (6 bases). The CDR3 is 14 amino acids. With 3 bases removed from V and 7 bases from J, the gap between germline ends came to 16 bases. CDR1 and CDR2 from the germline V gene are DFQATT and SNEGSKA (reference sequence). The CDR3 sequence: CSARTPGVGQPQHF. The CDR3 region has the DNA TGCAGTGCTAGGACGCCAGGGGTGGGCCAGCCCCAGCATTTT.

V gene TRBV10-3 combines with J gene TRBJ1-2; perhaps TRBD1 as D (5 bases). This CDR3 has 16 residues. The ends were cut back, 4 bases at V and 4 bases at J, with 19 bases in the middle. The germline gives CDR1 ENHRY, CDR2 SYGVKD. CDR3 sequence reads: CAISAAREKDSYGYTF. The DNA for the CDR3 is TGTGCCATCAGTGCGGCCAGGGAGAAAGACAGCTATGGCTACACCTTC.

V usage is TRBV20-1 and J usage is TRBJ1-6; 8 bases align to TRBD1. The ends lost 2 bases at V and 6 bases at J; junction bases unmatched: 12. CDR1 and CDR2 from the germline V gene are DFQATT and SNEGSKA (reference sequence). CDR3 length: 17 amino acids. CDR3 sequence (DNA): TGCAGTGCTAGACTCGCCCAGGGGACAGGCATTAATTCACCCCTCCACTTT. It is translated as CSARLAQGTGINSPLHF.

V is TRBV7-9 and J is TRBJ1-2; TRBD1 might be the D (5 bases). Germline loops: CDR1 SEHNR, CDR2 FQNEAQ (reference sequence). Trimming removed 5 bases at V and 0 bases at J, with 16 bases between. This CDR3 comprises 16 residues. The CDR3 nucleotides are TGTGCCAGCAGCCCTGGGACGGGGAGCTCTAACTATGGCTACACCTTC. Translating gives CASSPGTGSSNYGYTF.

The chain carries TRBV6-5 and TRBJ2-1; the D is unclear. Trimming took off 5 bases at V and 1 base at J, with 15 bases between the two ends. Germline-derived CDR1 and CDR2 are MNHEY and SVGAGI. The CDR3 spans 16 residues. The CDR3 protein is CASSRGRRHSYNEQFF. The CDR3 nucleotides read TGTGCCAGCAGTCGCGGCCGACGCCATTCCTACAATGAGCAGTTCTTC.

J is TRBJ2-1 and V is TRBV2; no firm D call. The CDR3 consists of 13 residues. The germline V gene encodes CDR1 SNHLY and CDR2 FYNNEI. Trimming took 6 bases from V and 5 from J, leaving 11 bases between them. Here the CDR3 reads CASSQRVDNEQFF. CDR3 nucleotides: TGTGCCAGCAGCCAAAGGGTAGACAATGAGCAGTTCTTC. The full variable domain, with the rest looked up from reference TRBV2 and TRBJ2-1, is EPEVTQTPSHQVTQMGQEVILRCVPISNHLYFYWYRQILGQKVEFLVSFYNNEISEKSEIFDDQFSVERPDGSNFTLKIRSTKLEDSAMYFCASSQRVDNEQFFGPGTRLTVL.

The chain joins TRBV4-1 to TRBJ1-4; the match to TRBD1 covers 7 bases. The ends lost 1 base at V and 4 bases at J; junction bases unmatched: 12. The CDR3 contains 18 residues. Germline V CDR1 and CDR2: MGHRA, YSYEKL. The CDR3 nucleotides are TGCGCCAGCAGCCAAGCTGGGGCAGGGGGAGGGTTTAATGAAAAACTGTTTTTT. Its translation: CASSQAGAGGGFNEKLFF.

This rearrangement joins TRBV5-1 to TRBJ1-2; D may be TRBD1 (5 bases). The CDR3 runs to 15 residues. V lost 5 bases to trimming and J lost 5 bases, with 19 bases between them. The germline V gene encodes CDR1 SGHRS and CDR2 YFSETQ. The DNA of the CDR3 is TGCGCCAGCAGGCCGGGGCAGAGCAATCCGTATGGCTACACCTTC. Translating gives CASRPGQSNPYGYTF. The full variable domain, its missing parts supplied by reference TRBV5-1 and TRBJ1-2, is KAGVTQTPRYLIKTRGQQVTLSCSPISGHRSVSWYQQTPGQGLQFLFEYFSETQRNKGNFPGRFSGRQFSNSRSEMNVSTLELGDSALYLCASRPGQSNPYGYTFGSGTRLTVV.

This clonotype showed up just a few times. The chain joins TRBV29-1 to TRBJ1-2; perhaps TRBD1 as D (6 bases). Germline CDR1 reads SQVTM; CDR2 reads ANQGSEA. CDR3 size: 12 residues. V dropped 5 bases and J dropped 7 bases, with 14 bases sitting between them. The CDR3 DNA reads as TGCAGCGTTTCAGGACAGTCCGCTGGCTACACCTTC. Translating gives CSVSGQSAGYTF.

This clonotype was seen a few times. The chain is built from TRBV7-2 and TRBJ2-1; 7 nucleotides match TRBD1. The CDR3 length is 15 residues. From germline, CDR1 is SGHTA and CDR2 FQGNSA. Trimming cost V 3 bases and J 0 bases; bases outside gene matches: 2. CDR3 DNA: TGTGCCAGCAGCTTCGACAGGGCCTCCTACAATGAGCAGTTCTTC. It is translated as CASSFDRASYNEQFF.

The chain uses TRBV18 and TRBJ2-7; no firm D call. The CDR3 sequence is 14 residues long. The germline gives CDR1 KGHSH, CDR2 LQKENI. V lost 3 bases, J lost 3 bases, and 12 bases lay in between. The CDR3 loop is CASSPGQMGYEQYF. DNA of the CDR3: TGTGCCAGCTCACCTGGGCAGATGGGCTACGAGCAGTACTTC.

The gene calls are TRBV10-3 and TRBJ2-7, with a possible D match to TRBD1 (5 bases). There are 15 residues in the CDR3. CDR1 and CDR2 (germline): ENHRY, SYGVKD. Between the trimmed V and J ends, which lost 1 base and 5 bases, there was a span of 15 bases. The CDR3 reads CAISEWAGQVDEQYF. As DNA, the CDR3 is TGTGCCATCAGTGAGTGGGCAGGGCAAGTCGACGAGCAGTACTTC.

V is TRBV7-9 and J is TRBJ2-4; 12 nucleotides agree with TRBD1. With V trimmed by 5 bases and J by 10 bases, 6 bases remained unmatched. Looked up from germline, CDR1 is SEHNR and CDR2 is FQNEAQ (reference sequence). There are 14 residues in the CDR3. CDR3 nucleotide sequence: TGTGCCAGCAGCCCGGGACAGGGGGCACGTATTCAGTACTTC. Its translation: CASSPGQGARIQYF.

Only a few counts were recorded for this clonotype. J is TRBJ2-3 and V is TRBV12-3 or TRBV12-4; unclear D gene. V dropped 5 bases and J dropped 5 bases, with 14 bases sitting between them. The CDR3 sequence is 14 residues long. The CDR3 sequence is CASSGRVAGDTQYF. CDR3 coding DNA: TGTGCCAGCAGTGGTAGGGTGGCCGGAGATACGCAGTATTTT.

This clonotype was counted only a few times. This chain connects TRBV9 to TRBJ2-4, with 13 bases fitting TRBD2. With 4 bases clipped from V and 13 bases from J, the junction kept 5 bases outside the gene matches. The germline V gene encodes CDR1 SGDLS and CDR2 YYNGEE. The CDR3 contains 13 residues. For the CDR3, the DNA is TGTGCCAGCAGCCCCGGGACTAGCGGGGAGCAGTACTTC. This encodes CASSPGTSGEQYF. Supplemented by reference TRBV9 and TRBJ2-4, the full variable domain reads DSGVTQTPKHLITATGQRVTLRCSPRSGDLSVYWYQQSLDQGLQFLIQYYNGEERAKGNILERFSAQQFPDLHSELNLSSLELGDSALYFCASSPGTSGEQYFGAGTRLSVL.

The chain combines TRBV10-1 with TRBJ2-3; no clear D gene. The germline V gene encodes CDR1 WNHNN and CDR2 SYGVQD (reference sequence). The CDR3 is 12 residues long. V lost 0 bases and J 5 bases, leaving 3 bases between the germline ends. The CDR3 DNA follows: TGCGCCAGCAGTGAGTCGTTAGATACGCAGTATTTT. Translated: CASSESLDTQYF.

The rearrangement uses TRBV2 and TRBJ2-1, with D possibly matching TRBD1 (7 bases). The V gene lost 10 bases and the J gene lost 6 bases, with 19 bases spanning the gap. Germline values: CDR1 SNHLY, CDR2 FYNNEI. The CDR3 is 14 amino acids. The CDR3 spells CATRRDSLPNEQFF. CDR3 DNA sequence: TGTGCCACCCGGAGGGACAGTCTCCCCAATGAGCAGTTCTTC. The full variable domain, in which reference TRBV2 and TRBJ2-1 provide the parts outside the CDR3, is EPEVTQTPSHQVTQMGQEVILRCVPISNHLYFYWYRQILGQKVEFLVSFYNNEISEKSEIFDDQFSVERPDGSNFTLKIRSTKLEDSAMYFCATRRDSLPNEQFFGPGTRLTVL.

This clonotype occurred a few times. This sequence may be a read error, since a much larger clone differs from it by one base. This chain uses TRBV12-3 or TRBV12-4 with TRBJ1-2; D remains ambiguous. Trimming took off 6 bases at V and 5 bases at J, with 10 bases between the two ends. This CDR3 is 12 amino acids long. The DNA of the CDR3 is TGTGCCAGCAGGTTGAGTGGGTATGGCTACACCTTC. Translating it yields CASRLSGYGYTF.

This clonotype was recorded many times. The chain recombines TRBV28 with TRBJ2-5; D is ambiguous. The CDR3 totals 12 residues. V gave up 1 base and J gave up 1 base, with 1 base separating them. The germline V gene encodes CDR1 MDHEN and CDR2 SYDVKM. The CDR3 DNA sequence: TGTGCCAGCAGTTTATTCCAAGAGACCCAGTACTTC. Encoded protein: CASSLFQETQYF.